The 17 T cell receptor beta chains reported below all come from one sample, sequenced in a study of neurological immune-mediated disorders. Each CDR3 protein gets one entry after TCRdb re-called the 5' RACE reads with MiXCR. The sample holds 15,000 to 20,000 distinct CDR3 sequences; 27% are singletons and the top ten take around 35%. The material sequenced was PBMCs. The source is a man aged 45 to 65 with HTLV-1-associated myelopathy (HAM/TSP).

This clonotype was detected many times. The rearrangement uses TRBV7-2 and TRBJ2-3, with no clear D. Germline-derived CDR1 and CDR2 are SGHTA and FQGNSA. The CDR3 is 12 amino acids. V was trimmed by 3 bases and J by 2 bases, leaving 3 bases between them. The DNA of the CDR3 is TGTGCCAGCAGCTTTGACACAGATACGCAGTATTTT. It translates to CASSFDTDTQYF.

The chain is built from TRBV27 and TRBJ2-5, with TRBD1 identical over 8 bases. Germline assignment: CDR1 MNHEY and CDR2 SMNVEV (reference sequence). CDR3 size: 15 residues. Trimming cost V 3 bases and J 5 bases; bases outside gene matches: 8. The CDR3 DNA sequence: TGTGCCAGCAGTTTTGGGGGCAGGGGGCGGGAGACCCAGTACTTC. It specifies CASSFGGRGRETQYF.

This clonotype is labeled medium-sized. The rearrangement joins TRBV7-2 to TRBJ1-1; weak D call: TRBD1 (6 bases). The CDR3 spans 14 residues. Germline CDR1 and CDR2: SGHTA and FQGNSA. Trimming shortened V by 1 base and J by 4 bases, and 10 bases separated the two germline ends. CDR3 region: CASSLVQGRTEAFF. CDR3 bases: TGTGCCAGCAGCTTAGTTCAGGGGCGCACTGAAGCTTTCTTT.

This clonotype was seen repeatedly, ten times or more. The V gene is TRBV4-1, the J gene TRBJ2-3, with D perhaps matching TRBD1 (5 bases). The CDR3 has 12 residues. Per germline, CDR1 MGHRA and CDR2 YSYEKL. V was shortened by 1 base and J by 8 bases, with 7 bases between the two germline ends. CDR3 sequence (DNA): TGCGCCAGCAGCCAAGTAGGGGTTACGCAGTATTTT. This encodes CASSQVGVTQYF.

In its sample, this clonotype was seen a few times. The chain is built from TRBV6-5 and TRBJ1-5; 9 bases agree with TRBD1. Trimming took 5 bases from V and 1 from J; bases not matched to a gene: 3. The CDR3 is 15 amino acids. Germline loops: CDR1 MNHEY, CDR2 SVGAGI. The CDR3 spells CASSRTGASNQPQHF. The CDR3, as DNA: TGTGCCAGCAGTCGGACAGGGGCGAGCAATCAGCCCCAGCATTTT.

In this sample, this clonotype is medium-sized. The V and J genes are TRBV18 and TRBJ2-7; the D is unclear. The CDR3 extends over 12 amino acids. Germline V CDR1 and CDR2: KGHSH, LQKENI. V was clipped by 2 bases and J by 4 bases, with 6 bases between them. CDR3 amino acids: CASSPWDYEQYF. Here the CDR3 DNA reads TGTGCCAGCTCACCATGGGATTACGAGCAGTACTTC.

By frequency in the sample, this clonotype is medium-sized. This sequence joins TRBV5-1 and TRBJ1-2, with D unclear. Trimming took 2 bases from V and 6 from J, leaving 8 bases between them. Germline V gene sequence: CDR1 SGHRS, CDR2 YFSETQ. The length of the CDR3 is 12 residues. The CDR3 DNA follows: TGCGCCAGCAGCTTTTCTGGGGATGGCTACACCTTC. Translating gives CASSFSGDGYTF.

The rearrangement joins TRBV18 to TRBJ2-7; D uncertain. Germline V gene lookup returns CDR1 KGHSH and CDR2 LQKENI. The CDR3 covers 13 residues. Between the trimmed V and J ends, which lost 4 bases and 2 bases, there was a span of 9 bases. Written as DNA, the CDR3 is TGTGCCAGCTCACTGACGGATGCCTACGAGCAGTACTTC. Translation gives CASSLTDAYEQYF.

This clonotype was counted between two and nine times. V gene TRBV29-1 combines with J gene TRBJ1-4; 9 bases line up with TRBD1. The CDR3 consists of 14 residues. Germline CDR1 reads SQVTM; CDR2 reads ANQGSEA. J lost 6 bases, V lost 3 bases, and 5 bases had no gene match. The CDR3 bases are TGCAGCGTTGACTCGGGACAGGGTGATGAAAAACTGTTTTTT. It specifies CSVDSGQGDEKLFF.

The chain carries TRBV5-1 and TRBJ2-7, with a possible D match to TRBD1 (7 bases). CDR1 SGHRS and CDR2 YFSETQ come from the germline V gene. The CDR3 has 15 residues. Trimming removed 4 bases at V and 2 bases at J, with 16 bases between. The CDR3 DNA reads as TGCGCCAGCAGCCCTGTTGGAGGGGGCACCTACGAGCAGTACTTC. Amino acids: CASSPVGGGTYEQYF.

V and J are TRBV6-6 and TRBJ2-7, with D possibly being TRBD1 (5 bases). V was cut by 2 bases and J by 1 base, with 12 bases left in between. The CDR3 runs to 15 residues. The germline gives CDR1 MNHNY, CDR2 SVGAGI (reference sequence). The CDR3 region is CASSYAPTVSYEQYF. DNA for the CDR3: TGTGCCAGCAGTTACGCACCGACAGTTTCCTACGAGCAGTACTTC.

This clonotype has more than one count but fewer than ten. The V call is TRBV27, the J call TRBJ2-5, with D possibly matching TRBD2 (6 bases). The CDR3 runs to 14 residues. V lost 4 bases, J lost 5 bases, and 14 bases lay in between. The germline gives CDR1 MNHEY, CDR2 SMNVEV (reference sequence). The CDR3 sequence: CASSSAGRVETQYF. DNA for the CDR3: TGTGCCAGCAGTTCGGCGGGGAGAGTCGAGACCCAGTACTTC.

In this sample, this clonotype turned up a few times. The rearrangement uses TRBV20-1 and TRBJ1-3; no reliable D call. Trimming left V 0 bases short and J 0 bases short, with 6 bases between. The CDR3 has 14 amino acids. Looked up from germline, CDR1 is DFQATT and CDR2 is SNEGSKA (reference sequence). The CDR3 here is CSARDASSGNTIYF. In DNA form, the CDR3 reads TGCAGTGCTAGAGATGCAAGCTCTGGAAACACCATATATTTT.

The chain employs TRBV20-1 and TRBJ2-1; no clear D gene. CDR1 and CDR2 (germline): DFQATT, SNEGSKA (reference sequence). The CDR3 has 12 amino acids. V lost 2 bases and J 5 bases, leaving 7 bases between the germline ends. In nucleotides, the CDR3 is TGCAGTGCTAGAAGACAAAACAATGAGCAGTTCTTC. This gives the protein CSARRQNNEQFF.

The chain is built from TRBV6-5 and TRBJ1-4; D is uncertain. This CDR3 is 11 amino acids long. Trimming left V 5 bases short and J 10 bases short, with 8 bases between. Germline values: CDR1 MNHEY, CDR2 SVGAGI. The CDR3 is CASSTPLKLFF. CDR3 DNA sequence: TGTGCCAGCAGTACCCCACTAAAACTGTTTTTT.

This chain joins TRBV7-3 and TRBJ1-1; maybe TRBD1 (5 bases). The CDR3 totals 15 residues. Germline CDR1 reads SGHTA; CDR2 reads FQGTGA. Trimming cost V 3 bases and J 4 bases, with 15 bases left between them. CDR3 sequence: CASSFSGAGITEAFF. The CDR3, as DNA: TGTGCCAGCAGCTTTTCCGGGGCAGGGATCACTGAAGCTTTCTTT.

V and J are TRBV5-1 and TRBJ2-5; D is perhaps TRBD1 or TRBD2 (5 bases each). Trimming left V 4 bases short and J 2 bases short, with 12 bases between. CDR1 and CDR2 from the germline V gene are SGHRS and YFSETQ. This CDR3 is built from 14 residues. CDR3 protein: CASSRDGLQETQYF. The CDR3, as DNA: TGCGCCAGCAGCCGGGACGGTCTTCAAGAGACCCAGTACTTC. Using reference TRBV5-1 and TRBJ2-5 for the parts outside the CDR3, the full variable domain is KAGVTQTPRYLIKTRGQQVTLSCSPISGHRSVSWYQQTPGQGLQFLFEYFSETQRNKGNFPGRFSGRQFSNSRSEMNVSTLELGDSALYLCASSRDGLQETQYFGPGTRLLVL.